This section outlines one T cell receptor beta chain sequence together with its context. The data originate from a study of T cell changes during pregnancy in multiple sclerosis. Libraries were prepared by immunoSEQ multiplex PCR; TCRdb keeps only in-frame clonotypes and omits some of them. The profile covers around 70,000 clones, with about 92% appearing a single time and more than 1.4% taken by the ten largest. The sequence derives from a female donor with multiple sclerosis, enrolled in a pregnancy study. The source material was peripheral blood, sampled after pregnancy.

Here the CDR3 DNA reads TGTGCCAGCAGTCCAGGACAGGTTCCCGGCTACACCTTC. This sequence encodes CASSPGQVPGYTF. This chain connects TRBV28 to TRBJ1-2, with 7 positions matching TRBD1. Per the germline V gene, CDR1 is MDHEN and CDR2 is SYDVKM. The CDR3 has 13 residues. The V and J ends lost 5 bases and 8 bases, in that order; junction bases with no gene match: 8.